A single sample gave rise to the 4 T cell receptor beta chains below, sequenced in a study of cytotoxic CD8 clonotypes in ibrutinib-treated CLL. Sequenced by immunoSEQ multiplex PCR; TCRdb stores in-frame clones only, minus some. Of about 130,000 clones listed, approximately 81% are singletons. The specimen was PBMCs, collected after 12 months of ibrutinib treatment. The receptors originated from a human donor with chronic lymphocytic leukemia.

V gene TRBV18 combines with J gene TRBJ2-3, with TRBD2 as a possible D gene (6 bases). CDR1 KGHSH and CDR2 LQKENI come from the germline V gene. This CDR3 has 15 amino acids. V was cut by 3 bases and J by 3 bases, with 13 bases left in between. For the CDR3, the DNA is TGTGCCAGCTCACCCGGGGTCGGGAGAACAGATACGCAGTATTTT. This gives the protein CASSPGVGRTDTQYF. Using reference TRBV18 and TRBJ2-3 for the parts outside the CDR3, the full variable domain is NAGVMQNPRHLVRRRGQEARLRCSPMKGHSHVYWYRQLPEEGLKFMVYLQKENIIDESGMPKERFSAEFPKEGPSILRIQQVVRGDSAAYFCASSPGVGRTDTQYFGPGTRLTVL.

This chain connects TRBV19 to TRBJ2-3; D perhaps matches TRBD1 (5 bases). The germline CDR1 and CDR2 sequences are LNHDA and SQIVND (reference sequence). This CDR3 is 13 amino acids long. The germline V and J ends were trimmed by 10 bases and 3 bases, with 14 bases remaining between them. The CDR3 here is CATKGVVTDTQYF. The DNA for the CDR3 is TGTGCCACCAAAGGGGTGGTTACAGATACGCAGTATTTT.

V is TRBV7-2 and J is TRBJ2-7; TRBD1 matches 7 bases. J gave up 5 bases and V 2 bases, and 6 bases lay outside the gene matches. Germline V gives CDR1 SGHTA, CDR2 FQGNSA. The CDR3 spans 14 residues. CDR3 nucleotides: TGTGCCAGCAGCTTATTCGACAGGGCCCACGAGCAGTACTTC. Its protein is CASSLFDRAHEQYF. Full variable domain (outside the CDR3, taken from reference TRBV7-2 and TRBJ2-7): GAGVSQSPSNKVTEKGKDVELRCDPISGHTALYWYRQSLGQGLEFLIYFQGNSAPDKSGLPSDRFSAERTGGSVSTLTIQRTQQEDSAVYLCASSLFDRAHEQYFGPGTRLTVT.

V gene TRBV5-1 combines with J gene TRBJ2-1; TRBD2 aligns across 10 bases. V was clipped by 4 bases and J by 9 bases; unmatched bases: 10. CDR1 and CDR2 from the germline V gene are SGHRS and YFSETQ. CDR3 length: 15 amino acids. This CDR3 is CASSPGLARRGEQFF. For the CDR3, the DNA is TGCGCCAGCAGCCCGGGACTAGCGAGGAGGGGTGAGCAGTTCTTC.